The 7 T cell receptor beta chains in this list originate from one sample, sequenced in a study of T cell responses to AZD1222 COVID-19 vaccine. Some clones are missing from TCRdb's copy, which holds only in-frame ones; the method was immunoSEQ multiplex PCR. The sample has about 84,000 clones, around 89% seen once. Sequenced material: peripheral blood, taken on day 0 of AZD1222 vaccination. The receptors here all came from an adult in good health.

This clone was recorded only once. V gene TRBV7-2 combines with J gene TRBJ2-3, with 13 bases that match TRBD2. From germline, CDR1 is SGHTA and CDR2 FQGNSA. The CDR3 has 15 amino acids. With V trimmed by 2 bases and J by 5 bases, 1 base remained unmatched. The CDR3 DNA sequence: TGTGCCAGCAGCTTACGACTAGCGGGAGGAGATACGCAGTATTTT. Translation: CASSLRLAGGDTQYF. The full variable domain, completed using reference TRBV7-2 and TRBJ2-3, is GAGVSQSPSNKVTEKGKDVELRCDPISGHTALYWYRQSLGQGLEFLIYFQGNSAPDKSGLPSDRFSAERTGGSVSTLTIQRTQQEDSAVYLCASSLRLAGGDTQYFGPGTRLTVL.

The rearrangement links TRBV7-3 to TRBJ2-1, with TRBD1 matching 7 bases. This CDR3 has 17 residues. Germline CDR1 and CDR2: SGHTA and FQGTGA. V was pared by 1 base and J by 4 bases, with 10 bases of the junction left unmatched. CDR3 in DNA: TGTGCCAGCAGCTTAAACAGGGGCCTACCGGCTTACAATGAGCAGTTCTTC. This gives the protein CASSLNRGLPAYNEQFF.

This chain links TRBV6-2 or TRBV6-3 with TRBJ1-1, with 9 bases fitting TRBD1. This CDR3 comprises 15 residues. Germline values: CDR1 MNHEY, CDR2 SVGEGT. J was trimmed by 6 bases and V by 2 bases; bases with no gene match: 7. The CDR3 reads CASSYPGQGFPEAFF. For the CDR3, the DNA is TGTGCCAGCAGTTACCCCGGACAGGGGTTCCCTGAAGCTTTCTTT.

The CDR3 DNA reads TGTGCCTGGAGTTCCGAGCTCGCCTACGAGCAGTACTTC. Translation: CAWSSELAYEQYF. The chain has TRBV30 and TRBJ2-7; D remains ambiguous. The CDR3 runs to 13 residues. Trimming removed 2 bases at V and 2 bases at J, with 10 bases between. Germline values: CDR1 GTSNPN, CDR2 SVGIG (reference sequence).

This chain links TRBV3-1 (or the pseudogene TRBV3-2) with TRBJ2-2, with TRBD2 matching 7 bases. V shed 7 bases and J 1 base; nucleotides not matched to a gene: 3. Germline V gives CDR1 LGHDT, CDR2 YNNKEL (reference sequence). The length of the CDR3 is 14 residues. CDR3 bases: TGTGCCAGCAAGCCTAGCGGGAACACCGGGGAGCTGTTTTTT. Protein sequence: CASKPSGNTGELFF.

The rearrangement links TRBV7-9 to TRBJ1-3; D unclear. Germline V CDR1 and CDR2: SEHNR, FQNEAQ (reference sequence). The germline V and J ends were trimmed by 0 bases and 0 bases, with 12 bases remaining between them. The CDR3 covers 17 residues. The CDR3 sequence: CASSLAPHGSSGNTIYF. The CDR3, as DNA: TGTGCCAGCAGCTTAGCGCCCCACGGGAGCTCTGGAAACACCATATATTTT.

The chain's CDR3 is CASSPQGDTQYF. The CDR3, as DNA: TGCGCCAGCAGCCCCCAGGGAGATACGCAGTATTTT. The rearrangement links TRBV4-3 to TRBJ2-3, with D tentatively TRBD1 (5 bases). V was cut by 4 bases and J by 5 bases, with 7 bases left in between. The germline V gene has CDR1 LGHNA and CDR2 YSLEER. The CDR3 length is 12 residues.